These T cell receptor beta chains were read from a single sample in a study of blood T cell repertoires in COVID-19. Here immunoSEQ multiplex PCR was the method, and the copy in TCRdb shows in-frame clones only, minus some. This table has about 130,000 clones, 86% appearing once. Sequenced sample: PBMCs or T cells enriched from blood (not recorded which). Receptors originate from a woman aged 45-65 years who had recovered from COVID-19. Each CDR3 is given with its conserved first and last residue. D genes are given only for firm matches. For some rows the clone size is stated as once, few or many, or as a class when expanded; others skip it.

cdr3_nt cdr3_aa j_call clone_size d_call v_call
TGTGCCAGCAGCCCAAGGGGGATCTCCTACAATGAGCAGTTCTTC CASSPRGISYNEQFF TRBJ2-1 . . TRBV7-9
TGTGCCAGCAGCCAAGCGGGGGGCGGAGGGAACACTGAAGCTTTCTTT CASSQAGGGGNTEAFF TRBJ1-1 . . TRBV3-1/TRBV3-2
TGCGCCAGCAGCCAAGCTGAGGGGGCTGGCACCGGGGAGCTGTTTTTT CASSQAEGAGTGELFF TRBJ2-2 . TRBD1 TRBV4-3
TGTGCCAGTAGTCTAACCTGGGCAAACTATGGCTACACCTTC CASSLTWANYGYTF TRBJ1-2 . . TRBV19
TGTGCCAGCAGTTACTCGACAGCGAACACTGAAGCTTTCTTT CASSYSTANTEAFF TRBJ1-1 . . TRBV6-5
TGTGCCAGCAGTTACGGGGCTAGCGGGGGGGAGACCCAGTACTTC CASSYGASGGETQYF TRBJ2-5 . TRBD2 TRBV6-5
TGCGCCAGCAGCACGGGGTTAGTCTACAATGAGCAGTTCTTC CASSTGLVYNEQFF TRBJ2-1 . . TRBV5-1
TGCGCCAGCAGCCAAGGGACTAGCGATGCAGATACGCAGTATTTT CASSQGTSDADTQYF TRBJ2-3 . TRBD2 TRBV4-1
TGTGCCAGCAGTTATGCAGGGTGGAGTGAAAAACTGTTTTTT CASSYAGWSEKLFF TRBJ1-4 . . TRBV6-6
TGCGCCAGCAGCCTACCGCGGGGGAGCGAGCAGTACTTC CASSLPRGSEQYF TRBJ2-7 . TRBD2 TRBV5-1
TGCGCCAGCAGCCCTGGCGGGATTATGAACACTGAAGCTTTCTTT CASSPGGIMNTEAFF TRBJ1-1 . . TRBV5-1
TGCGCCAGCAGCGCTCCTGACAGGGGGCGAACAGATACGCAGTATTTT CASSAPDRGRTDTQYF TRBJ2-3 . TRBD1 TRBV4-3
TGCGCCAGCACCCGGATCTTGGGGGGCACCGGGGAGCTGTTTTTT CASTRILGGTGELFF TRBJ2-2 . . TRBV5-1
TGTGCCAGCACAGGGTCCGGGGAGCTGTTTTTT CASTGSGELFF TRBJ2-2 once . TRBV3-1/TRBV3-2
TGTGCCAGCAGTTTAGACAGGACTAGACAAGAGACCCAGTACTTC CASSLDRTRQETQYF TRBJ2-5 few . TRBV27
TGCGCCAGCAGCTCCGGACAGGGCGTAGGCTATGGCTACACCTTC CASSSGQGVGYGYTF TRBJ1-2 . TRBD1 TRBV5-1
TGTGCCAGCAGTGAATCGGGACAGGGTCGGAGTGGCTACACCTTC CASSESGQGRSGYTF TRBJ1-2 . TRBD1 TRBV25-1
TGTGCCAGCACCGTCGGGACTTTGAACACTGAAGCTTTCTTT CASTVGTLNTEAFF TRBJ1-1 . . TRBV2
TGCAGCGTTGAAGTTTGGGGGACAGGGTTTGGCTACACCTTC CSVEVWGTGFGYTF TRBJ1-2 once TRBD1 TRBV29-1
TGTGCCAGCAGTCCAGAGACTAGCAGGGCGGGGGAGCTGTTTTTT CASSPETSRAGELFF TRBJ2-2 . TRBD2 TRBV6-5
TGTGCCAGCAGTCCTCGGACAGCTATGAACACTGAAGCTTTCTTT CASSPRTAMNTEAFF TRBJ1-1 . . TRBV6-5
TGTGCCAGTAGTATAGGGGCAGGGGGCAATAACTATGGCTACACCTTC CASSIGAGGNNYGYTF TRBJ1-2 . TRBD1 TRBV19
TGTGCCAGCAGTTATCAGGTGGACACTGAAGCTTTCTTT CASSYQVDTEAFF TRBJ1-1 . . TRBV7-9
TGTGCCAGCAGCTTGCTCGTACAGGGGAAGGTGAATCAGCCCCAGCATTTT CASSLLVQGKVNQPQHF TRBJ1-5 once TRBD1 TRBV5-5
TGTGCCAGCTCACCACGAGTGACTGAAGCTTTCTTT CASSPRVTEAFF TRBJ1-1 . . TRBV18
TGTGCCAGCAGCCCGGGAACCAGGGGGCCCGGAAATCAGCCCCAGCATTTT CASSPGTRGPGNQPQHF TRBJ1-5 . TRBD1 TRBV7-9